The present entry profiles one T cell receptor beta chain with its context. Its antigen remains undetermined. The data stem from a study of T cell clusters in autoimmune cytopenias (dated by TCRdb to about 2019). Notes on the research overall: A mean age of approximately 50 years and a median age of around 60 years were recorded for the healthy donor controls, of whom about half of the roughly 45 were female. Per sample, TRB sequencing gave a median depth of about 50,000 reads and a median of 2,350 distinct TRB clonotypes. Alongside healthy, CLL and autoimmune hepatitis controls, autoimmune cytopenia patients had their peripheral blood TRB and IGH repertoires sequenced at active disease and again during treatment follow-up. The goal of the study was to determine whether autoimmune cytopenia patients have a disease-specific immune repertoire signature that could serve as a blood-based biomarker. For primary cytopenia, about 23 age-matched healthy donors were used as controls, and for secondary cytopenia, approximately 13 age-matched CLL patients were used as controls. Autoimmune hepatitis repertoires were compared against 23 age- and sex-matched healthy donors. Summary of the overall study and its limitations: A lack of physiological T cell clusters in primary autoimmune cytopenia patients was suggested by GLIPH, as 51 clusters were found to be exclusive to healthy donors versus about 16 exclusive to patients. Compared with active autoimmune hepatitis patients, healthy donors had almost three times as many exclusive TRB clusters, a finding consistent with an autoimmunity-wide signature. The T cell clusters were defined only in silico, and the functional role of the clusters still needed to be validated experimentally. In the comparison of secondary cytopenia with CLL, no cluster-lack signature showed up, apparently because the dominant lymphoma-associated repertoire masked the signature. TRB repertoire shifts, with less even repertoires in secondary cytopenia and CLL, mostly reflected lymphoma bias rather than autoimmunity.

The CDR1 and CDR2 encoded by the germline V gene (reference sequence) are DFQATT and SNEGSKA. The CDR3 runs 16 amino acids, cysteine and phenylalanine included. The record lacks a DNA sequence. To amplify TRB rearrangements, a touch-down multiplex PCR protocol was run with the TRB-A and TRB-B primer pools combined in a single tube. Illumina adapters and sample indices were added to the amplicons through two consecutive PCR reactions performed with Phusion HS II polymerase. After gel purification with the NucleoSpin Gel and PCR Clean-up kit, the amplicons were quantified by Qubit and checked for quality on an Agilent 2100 Bioanalyzer. Libraries were sequenced on an Illumina MiSeq using 600-cycle, single-indexed, paired-end runs. Processing in the source paper ran as follows. MiXCR version 2.1.12 with the default MiXCR reference library was used to align and assemble TRB reads. A clone was defined by each unique CDR3 nucleotide sequence, and the analysis included only productive sequences with two or more reads. Alpha-parameterized diversity profiles (alpha 0 to 5), including the Shannon (alpha 1) and Simpson (alpha 2) indices, were computed with an R script to assess repertoire diversity. The tcR package was used to compute combinatorial TRB VJ usage, which was then compared between cohorts by principal component analysis with ade4. TCRbeta CDR3s were clustered with GLIPH on cohort pairs matched by age and read depth, and cluster frequencies were compared by Wilcoxon test. Following reprocessing of the reads by TCRdb, the data hold one row per CDR3 protein sequence and no DNA is available. The V and J calls reflect TCRdb's pipeline rather than the authors' work. The sample table on file contains some 11,000 distinct CDR3 sequences. Of the sample, about 4.2% falls within the top ten clones.

Each sample's TRB amplification started from about 250 ng of peripheral blood genomic DNA, which corresponds to approximately 36,000 genome equivalents. These data also formed part of another study, on T cell repertoires in aging, cancer and after chemotherapy. The other study reports the following: The donors fell into six age groups ranging from 30 or younger to 70 or older, and each group had at least three individuals. Control TCR repertoires from healthy donors were recorded across several months to years, and re-sampling revealed clear clonal overlap. The full dataset contained roughly 8.8 million TCR reads. Compared with age-matched healthy donors, untreated patients with either hematological or solid cancers had significantly lower TCR diversity in the blood along with higher clonality. Declining TCR diversity with age in healthy donors was mainly explained by loss of richness; in cancer patients, loss of evenness also contributed. In both cancer cohorts, median generation probability rose over the chemotherapy interval, which suggests that the repertoire was reconstituted through rebound thymic output. The authors noted that the repertoire data do not allow conclusions about immunological memory after chemotherapy. Peripheral blood TCR beta repertoires from healthy donors and cancer patients were profiled to examine immunoaging and T cell reconstitution after chemotherapy. Alongside around 98 healthy donors serving as a reference group, the cohort included 200 to 250 cancer patients, of whom more than 90 had hematological cancers and 124 had solid cancers. TRB sequences were processed with MiXCR versions 2.12 and 3.0.5. The repertoire metrics were Shannon diversity, evenness, clonality (calculated as one minus evenness), and diversity profiles parameterized by alpha from 0 to 5. The IGoR algorithm was used to calculate generation probabilities of clones in the paired pre- and post-chemotherapy samples.

Sequencing used peripheral blood. The TCR originated in a human donor in good health. The V gene is TRBV20-1 and the J gene is TRBJ2-5; no DNA is available, so the TRBD2 call from TCRdb remains unchecked. The CDR3 protein is CSARATSGPMRETQYF.